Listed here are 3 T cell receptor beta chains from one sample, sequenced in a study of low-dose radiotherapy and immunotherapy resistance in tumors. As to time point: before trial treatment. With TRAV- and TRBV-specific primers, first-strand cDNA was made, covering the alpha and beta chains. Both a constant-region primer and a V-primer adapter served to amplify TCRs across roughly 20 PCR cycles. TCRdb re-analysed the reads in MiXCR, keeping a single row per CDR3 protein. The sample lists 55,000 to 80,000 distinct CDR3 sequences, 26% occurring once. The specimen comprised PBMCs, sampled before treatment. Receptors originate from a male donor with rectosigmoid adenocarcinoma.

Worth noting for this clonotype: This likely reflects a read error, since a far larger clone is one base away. The CDR3 DNA reads as TGTGCCAGCAGTCGTGTAGCGGGGGGGCTCTACGAGCAGTTCTTC. Amino acid sequence: CASSRVAGGLYEQFF. The chain carries TRBV2 and TRBJ2-1; 11 nucleotides align to TRBD2. Germline V gene data show CDR1 as SNHLY and CDR2 as FYNNEI. With V trimmed by 5 bases and J by 10 bases, 10 bases remained unmatched. The CDR3 is 15 residues long.

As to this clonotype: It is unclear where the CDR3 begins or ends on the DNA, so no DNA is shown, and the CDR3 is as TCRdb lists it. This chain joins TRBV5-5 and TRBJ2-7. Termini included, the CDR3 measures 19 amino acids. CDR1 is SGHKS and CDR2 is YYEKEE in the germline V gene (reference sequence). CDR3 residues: CASSIYLCSVRDQVDEQYF.

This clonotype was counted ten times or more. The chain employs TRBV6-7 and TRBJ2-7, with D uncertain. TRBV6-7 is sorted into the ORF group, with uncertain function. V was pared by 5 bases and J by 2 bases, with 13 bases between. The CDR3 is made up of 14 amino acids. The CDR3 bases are TGTGCCAGCAGTGACCCAAAGAGACCCTACGAGCAGTACTTC. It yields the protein CASSDPKRPYEQYF.